A selection of T cell receptor beta chains follows, all from one sample in a study of cytomegalovirus exposure and HLA in healthy donors. The method was immunoSEQ multiplex PCR; TCRdb's version includes in-frame clones alone and lacks a portion of them. The table includes roughly 100,000 clones, about 80% detected once. The sample taken for sequencing was PBMCs. These receptors all stem from a female donor in good health and CMV-seropositive. Both conserved end residues are part of each CDR3. Fields, in order: clone size, V gene, J gene, D gene, CDR3 protein, CDR3 DNA. A D gene is named only where the DNA matches it firmly. Rows may omit the clone size; those that give it use once, few, many or a size class.

clone_size: -; v_call: TRBV2; j_call: TRBJ1-1; d_call: -; cdr3_aa: CASSESEGFTEAFF; cdr3_nt: TGTGCCAGCAGTGAATCGGAGGGATTCACTGAAGCTTTCTTT
clone_size: -; v_call: TRBV2; j_call: TRBJ1-4; d_call: -; cdr3_aa: CASRDGGEKLFF; cdr3_nt: TGTGCCAGCAGGGACGGAGGTGAAAAACTGTTTTTT
clone_size: -; v_call: TRBV6-5; j_call: TRBJ2-2; d_call: TRBD1; cdr3_aa: CASSLRQGYGELFF; cdr3_nt: TGTGCCAGCAGTTTAAGACAGGGGTACGGGGAGCTGTTTTTT
clone_size: -; v_call: TRBV6-4; j_call: TRBJ1-1; d_call: -; cdr3_aa: CASSDSRTGGNTEAFF; cdr3_nt: TGTGCCAGCAGTGACTCGCGTACGGGGGGGAACACTGAAGCTTTCTTT
clone_size: -; v_call: TRBV4-1; j_call: TRBJ1-2; d_call: -; cdr3_aa: CASSQPLSYGYTF; cdr3_nt: TGCGCCAGCAGCCAACCTCTGAGCTATGGCTACACCTTC
clone_size: -; v_call: TRBV5-1; j_call: TRBJ2-2; d_call: TRBD1; cdr3_aa: CASLPDRASGELFF; cdr3_nt: TGCGCCAGCCTACCGGACAGGGCAAGCGGGGAGCTGTTTTTT
clone_size: -; v_call: TRBV14; j_call: TRBJ1-3; d_call: TRBD1; cdr3_aa: CASSQGQGRTGNTIYF; cdr3_nt: TGTGCCAGCAGCCAAGGACAGGGGCGGACTGGAAACACCATATATTTT
clone_size: -; v_call: TRBV7-2; j_call: TRBJ1-1; d_call: -; cdr3_aa: CASSLLGRLNTEAFF; cdr3_nt: TGTGCCAGCAGCTTATTGGGGCGGCTTAACACTGAAGCTTTCTTT
clone_size: -; v_call: TRBV11-2; j_call: TRBJ1-1; d_call: -; cdr3_aa: CASSPGDTEAFF; cdr3_nt: TGTGCCAGCAGCCCCGGGGACACTGAAGCTTTCTTT
clone_size: -; v_call: TRBV5-1; j_call: TRBJ2-7; d_call: TRBD1; cdr3_aa: CASSLVQGAYEQYF; cdr3_nt: TGCGCCAGCAGCTTGGTACAGGGGGCGTACGAGCAGTACTTC
clone_size: -; v_call: TRBV5-1; j_call: TRBJ2-2; d_call: -; cdr3_aa: CASSLVTENTGELFF; cdr3_nt: TGCGCCAGCAGCTTGGTCACAGAGAACACCGGGGAGCTGTTTTTT
clone_size: once; v_call: TRBV5-1; j_call: TRBJ2-5; d_call: TRBD2; cdr3_aa: CASSSTSRKETQYF; cdr3_nt: TGCGCCAGCAGCTCGACTAGCAGAAAAGAGACCCAGTACTTC
clone_size: -; v_call: TRBV7-2; j_call: TRBJ2-7; d_call: -; cdr3_aa: CASSLGRGSSYEQYF; cdr3_nt: TGTGCCAGCAGCTTAGGGAGAGGGTCATCTTACGAGCAGTACTTC
clone_size: -; v_call: TRBV5-1; j_call: TRBJ2-1; d_call: -; cdr3_aa: CASSSSGTHNEQFF; cdr3_nt: TGCGCCAGCAGCTCGTCAGGGACACACAATGAGCAGTTCTTC
clone_size: few; v_call: TRBV4-2; j_call: TRBJ2-7; d_call: TRBD2; cdr3_aa: CASSPLAGIYEQYF; cdr3_nt: TGTGCCAGCAGCCCACTAGCGGGCATATACGAGCAGTACTTC
clone_size: -; v_call: TRBV6-5; j_call: TRBJ2-7; d_call: TRBD1; cdr3_aa: CASTGDPYEQYF; cdr3_nt: TGTGCCAGTACAGGGGATCCCTACGAGCAGTACTTC